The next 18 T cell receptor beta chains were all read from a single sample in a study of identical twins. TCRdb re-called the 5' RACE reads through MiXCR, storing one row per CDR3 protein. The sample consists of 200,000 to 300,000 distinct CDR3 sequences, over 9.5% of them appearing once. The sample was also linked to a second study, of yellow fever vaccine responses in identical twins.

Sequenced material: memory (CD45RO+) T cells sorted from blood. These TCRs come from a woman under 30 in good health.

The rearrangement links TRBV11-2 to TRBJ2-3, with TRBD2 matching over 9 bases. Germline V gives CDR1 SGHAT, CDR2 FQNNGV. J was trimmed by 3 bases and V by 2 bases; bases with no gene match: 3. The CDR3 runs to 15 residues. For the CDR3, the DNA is TGTGCCAGCAGCTTAAGCGGACTAGCGACAGATACGCAGTATTTT. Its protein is CASSLSGLATDTQYF.

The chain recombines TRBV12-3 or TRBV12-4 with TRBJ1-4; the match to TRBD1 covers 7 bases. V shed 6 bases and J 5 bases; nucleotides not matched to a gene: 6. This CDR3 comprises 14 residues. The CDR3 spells CASSRQGVNEKLFF. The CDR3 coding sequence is TGTGCCAGCAGCAGACAGGGAGTGAATGAAAAACTGTTTTTT.

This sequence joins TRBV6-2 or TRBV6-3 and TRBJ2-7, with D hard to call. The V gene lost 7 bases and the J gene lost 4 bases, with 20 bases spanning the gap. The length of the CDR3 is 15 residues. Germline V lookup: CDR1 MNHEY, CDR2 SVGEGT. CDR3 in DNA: TGTGCCAGCACCCAGTGGACGCTTGGAGAGTACGAGCAGTACTTC. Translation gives CASTQWTLGEYEQYF.

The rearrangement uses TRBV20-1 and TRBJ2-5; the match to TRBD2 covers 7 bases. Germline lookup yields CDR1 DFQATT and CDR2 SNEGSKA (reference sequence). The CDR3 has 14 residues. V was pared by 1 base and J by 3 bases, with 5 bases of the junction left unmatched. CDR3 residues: CSARVAGAEETQYF. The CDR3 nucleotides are TGCAGTGCTAGAGTTGCGGGAGCCGAAGAGACCCAGTACTTC.

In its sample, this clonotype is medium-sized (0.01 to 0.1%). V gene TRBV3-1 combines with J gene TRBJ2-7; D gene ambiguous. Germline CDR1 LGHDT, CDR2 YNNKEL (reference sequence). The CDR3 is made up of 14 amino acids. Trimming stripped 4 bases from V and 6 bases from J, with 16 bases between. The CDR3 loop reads CASSRAGATFEQYF. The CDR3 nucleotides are TGTGCCAGCAGCCGGGCAGGAGCTACATTCGAGCAGTACTTC.

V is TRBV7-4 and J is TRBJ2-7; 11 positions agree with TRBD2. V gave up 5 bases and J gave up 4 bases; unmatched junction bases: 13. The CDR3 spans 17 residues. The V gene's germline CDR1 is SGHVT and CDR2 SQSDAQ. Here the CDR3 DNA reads TGTGCCAGCAGCCCTGAGACTAGCGGGGTTTTAAGGTACGAGCAGTACTTC. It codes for CASSPETSGVLRYEQYF. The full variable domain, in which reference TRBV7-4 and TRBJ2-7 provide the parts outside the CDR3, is GAGVSQSPRYKVAKRGRDVALRCDSISGHVTLYWYRQTLGQGSEVLTYSQSDAQRDKSGRPSGRFSAERPERSVSTLKIQRTEQGDSAVYLCASSPETSGVLRYEQYFGPGTRLTVT.

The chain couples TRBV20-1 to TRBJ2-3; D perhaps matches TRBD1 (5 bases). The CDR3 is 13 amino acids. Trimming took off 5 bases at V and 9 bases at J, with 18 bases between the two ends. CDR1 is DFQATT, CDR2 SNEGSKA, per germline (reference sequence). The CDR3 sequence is CSARPFTGPTQYF. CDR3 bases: TGCAGTGCTCGACCTTTTACAGGCCCAACGCAGTATTTT.

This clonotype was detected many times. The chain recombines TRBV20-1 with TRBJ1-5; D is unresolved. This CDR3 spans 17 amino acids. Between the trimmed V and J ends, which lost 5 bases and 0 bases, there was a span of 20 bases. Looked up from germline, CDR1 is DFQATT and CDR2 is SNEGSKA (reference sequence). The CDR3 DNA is TGCAGTGCTCCCTTTGGGGATAGAATCGATAGCAATCAGCCCCAGCATTTT. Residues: CSAPFGDRIDSNQPQHF.

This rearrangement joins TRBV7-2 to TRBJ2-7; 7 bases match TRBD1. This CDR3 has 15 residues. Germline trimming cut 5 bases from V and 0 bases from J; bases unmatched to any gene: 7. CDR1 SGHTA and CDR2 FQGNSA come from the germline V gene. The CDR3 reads CASSRGTDNSYEQYF. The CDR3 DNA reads TGTGCCAGCAGCCGTGGGACAGATAACTCCTACGAGCAGTACTTC.

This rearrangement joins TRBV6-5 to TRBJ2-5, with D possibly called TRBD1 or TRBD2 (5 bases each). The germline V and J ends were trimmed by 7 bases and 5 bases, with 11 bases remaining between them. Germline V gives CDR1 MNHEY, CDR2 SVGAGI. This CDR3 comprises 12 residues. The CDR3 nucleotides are TGTGCCAGCATTGGCTGGGGGGAGACCCAGTACTTC. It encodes CASIGWGETQYF.

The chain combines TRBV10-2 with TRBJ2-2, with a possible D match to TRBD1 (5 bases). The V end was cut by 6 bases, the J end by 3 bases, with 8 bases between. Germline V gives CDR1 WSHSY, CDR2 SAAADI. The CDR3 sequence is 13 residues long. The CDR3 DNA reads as TGCGCCAGCAGATTGACAGACACCGGGGAGCTGTTTTTT. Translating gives CASRLTDTGELFF.

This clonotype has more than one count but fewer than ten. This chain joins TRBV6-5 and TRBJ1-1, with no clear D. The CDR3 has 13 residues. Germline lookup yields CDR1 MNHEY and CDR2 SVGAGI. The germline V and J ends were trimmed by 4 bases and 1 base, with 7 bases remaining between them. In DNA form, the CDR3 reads TGTGCCAGCAGTTCTCGACAGAACACTGAAGCTTTCTTT. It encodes CASSSRQNTEAFF.

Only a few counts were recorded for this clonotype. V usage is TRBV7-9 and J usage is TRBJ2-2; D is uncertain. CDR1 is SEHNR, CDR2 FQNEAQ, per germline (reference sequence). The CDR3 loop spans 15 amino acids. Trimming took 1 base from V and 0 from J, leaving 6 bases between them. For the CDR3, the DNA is TGTGCCAGCAGCTTAGGGGTTTCGAACACCGGGGAGCTGTTTTTT. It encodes CASSLGVSNTGELFF.

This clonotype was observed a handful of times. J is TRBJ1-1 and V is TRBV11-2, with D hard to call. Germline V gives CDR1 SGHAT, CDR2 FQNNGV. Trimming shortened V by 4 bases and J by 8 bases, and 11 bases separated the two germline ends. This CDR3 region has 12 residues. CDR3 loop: CASSSDITEAFF. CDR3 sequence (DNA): TGTGCCAGCAGCTCTGACATAACGGAAGCTTTCTTT.

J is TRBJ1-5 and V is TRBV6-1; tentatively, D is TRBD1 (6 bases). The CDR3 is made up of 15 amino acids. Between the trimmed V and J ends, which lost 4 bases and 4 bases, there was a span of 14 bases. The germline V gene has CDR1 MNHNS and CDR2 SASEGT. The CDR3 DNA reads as TGTGCCAGCAGTGTCTCACTGGACAGAAATCAGCCCCAGCATTTT. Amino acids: CASSVSLDRNQPQHF.

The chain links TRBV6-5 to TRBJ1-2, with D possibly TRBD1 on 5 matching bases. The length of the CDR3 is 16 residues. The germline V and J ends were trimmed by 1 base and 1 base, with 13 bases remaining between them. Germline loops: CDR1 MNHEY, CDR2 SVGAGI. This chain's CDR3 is CASSYWRGTDNYGYTF. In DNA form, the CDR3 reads TGTGCCAGCAGTTACTGGCGAGGGACCGATAACTATGGCTACACCTTC.

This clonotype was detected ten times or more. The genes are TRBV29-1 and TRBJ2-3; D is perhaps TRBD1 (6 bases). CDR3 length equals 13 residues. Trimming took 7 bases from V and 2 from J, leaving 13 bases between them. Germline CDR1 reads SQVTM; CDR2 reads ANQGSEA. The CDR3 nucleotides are TGCAGCGGGGACACCCGAGACACAGATACGCAGTATTTT. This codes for CSGDTRDTDTQYF.

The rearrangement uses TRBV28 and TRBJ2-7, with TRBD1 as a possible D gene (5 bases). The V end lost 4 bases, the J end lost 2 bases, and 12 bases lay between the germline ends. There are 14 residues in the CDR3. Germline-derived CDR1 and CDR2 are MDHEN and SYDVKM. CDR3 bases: TGTGCCAGCAGTTATCAGGGAAAGCCCTACGAGCAGTACTTC. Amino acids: CASSYQGKPYEQYF.